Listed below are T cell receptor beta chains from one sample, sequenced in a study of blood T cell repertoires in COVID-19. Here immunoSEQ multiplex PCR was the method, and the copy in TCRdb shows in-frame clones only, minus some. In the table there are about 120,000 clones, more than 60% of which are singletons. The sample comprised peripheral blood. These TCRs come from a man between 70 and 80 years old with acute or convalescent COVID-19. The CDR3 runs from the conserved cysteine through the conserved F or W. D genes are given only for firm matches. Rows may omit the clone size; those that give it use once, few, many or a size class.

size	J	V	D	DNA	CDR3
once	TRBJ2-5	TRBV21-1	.	TGTGCCAGCAGCGCGGGACTAAGCCAAGAGACCCAGTACTTC	CASSAGLSQETQYF
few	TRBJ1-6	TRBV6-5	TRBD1	TGTGCCAGCAGTTTTTCGGACAGGGGTCACCCCCTCCACTTT	CASSFSDRGHPLHF
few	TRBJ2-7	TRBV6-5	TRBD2	TGTGCCAGCATGAATGGCGGGGGGACCTACGAGCAGTACTTC	CASMNGGGTYEQYF
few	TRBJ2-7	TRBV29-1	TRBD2	TGCAGCGTCGTACTAGCGGGACTCTACGAGCAGTACTTC	CSVVLAGLYEQYF
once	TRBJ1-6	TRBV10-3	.	TGTGCCATCAGTGAGTCGACCGGGTTCAATTCACCCCTCCACTTT	CAISESTGFNSPLHF
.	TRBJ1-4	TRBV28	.	TGTGCCAGCATTTCAGGGGCAACTAATGAAAAACTGTTTTTT	CASISGATNEKLFF
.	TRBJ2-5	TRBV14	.	TGTGCCAGCAGCCTAGGACTGATCGGACAGCAAGAGACCCAGTACTTC	CASSLGLIGQQETQYF
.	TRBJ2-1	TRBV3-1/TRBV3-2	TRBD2	TGTGCCAGCCAAACTAGCGGGGGGGCCTATGAGCAGTTCTTC	CASQTSGGAYEQFF
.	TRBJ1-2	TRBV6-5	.	TGTGCCAGCAGTTACTCGAAAGGGGTCGATGGCTACACCTTC	CASSYSKGVDGYTF
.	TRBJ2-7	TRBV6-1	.	TGTGCCAGCAGTGCCGGGACTCCTTTTCTTCCCGGCGAGCAGTACTTC	CASSAGTPFLPGEQYF
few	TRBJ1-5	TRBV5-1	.	TGCGCCAGCAGCTTGGGAGCCCAGGGGAACCAGCCCCAGCATTTT	CASSLGAQGNQPQHF
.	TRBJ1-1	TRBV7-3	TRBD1	TGTGCCAGCAGCTCCGACAGGGCAAACACTGAAGCTTTCTTT	CASSSDRANTEAFF
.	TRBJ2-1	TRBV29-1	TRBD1	TGCAGCGTTTGGTCAGGGGGCAATGAGCAGTTCTTC	CSVWSGGNEQFF
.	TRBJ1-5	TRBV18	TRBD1	TGTGCCAGCTCACCATTAGGACAGGGTAGTCAGCCCCAGCATTTT	CASSPLGQGSQPQHF
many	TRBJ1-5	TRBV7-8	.	TGTGCCAGCAGCCTCCATAGCAATCAGCCCCAGCATTTT	CASSLHSNQPQHF
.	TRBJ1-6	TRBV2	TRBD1	TGTGCCAGCAGTGGGGACAGGGGGGCGAATTCACCCCTCCACTTT	CASSGDRGANSPLHF
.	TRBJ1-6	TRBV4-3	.	TGCGCCAGCAGCCAAGATCAGGACAGCCCGAATTCACCCCTCCACTTT	CASSQDQDSPNSPLHF
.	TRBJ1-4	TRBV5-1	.	TGCGCCAGCAGCTTCAAAGAGGCGGGGGCTAGTGAAAAACTGTTTTTT	CASSFKEAGASEKLFF
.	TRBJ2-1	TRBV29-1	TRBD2	TGCAGCGTCCGGGAGGGATATTACAATGAGCAGTTCTTC	CSVREGYYNEQFF
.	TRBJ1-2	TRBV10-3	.	TGTGCCATCAGTGAGTCTGCCTTTTATATCGAGGGCTACACCTTC	CAISESAFYIEGYTF
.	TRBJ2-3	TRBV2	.	TGTGCCAGCAGTCAAGGACTGGCGGATACGCAGTATTTT	CASSQGLADTQYF
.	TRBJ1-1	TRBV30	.	TGTGCCTGGAGCGCCCGGACAGTAACTGAAGCTTTCTTT	CAWSARTVTEAFF
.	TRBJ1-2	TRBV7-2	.	TGTGCCAGCAGCTTAGCGGGCCCCGTAGAAGGCTACACCTTC	CASSLAGPVEGYTF
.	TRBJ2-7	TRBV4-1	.	TGCGCCAGCAGCCCCGGACAAACCTACGAGCAGTACTTC	CASSPGQTYEQYF
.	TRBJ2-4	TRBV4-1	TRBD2	TGCGCCAGCAGCCAAAGGCTAGCGGGGAGCGAAAACATTCAGTACTTC	CASSQRLAGSENIQYF
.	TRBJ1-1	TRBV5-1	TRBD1	TGCGCCAGCAGCTTGGCCGGTTCGGACAGGGGGGGTTCTGAAGCTTTCTTT	CASSLAGSDRGGSEAFF
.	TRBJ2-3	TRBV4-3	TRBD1	TGCGCCAGCAGCCAAGATGACAGGGGGACAGATACGCAGTATTTT	CASSQDDRGTDTQYF
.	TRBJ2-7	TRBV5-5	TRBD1	TGTGCCAGCAGCTTGAGTTCGGGACAGGTCTACGAGCAGTACTTC	CASSLSSGQVYEQYF
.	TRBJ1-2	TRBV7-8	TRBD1	TGTGCCAGCAGCTTAGGATTGGGACAGGGGTGGTCTGGCTACACCTTC	CASSLGLGQGWSGYTF
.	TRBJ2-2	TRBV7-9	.	TGTGCCAGCAGCTTCGTCGAGCTGTTTTTT	CASSFVELFF
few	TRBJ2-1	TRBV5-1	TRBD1	TGCGCCAGCAGGGAGACAGGGGCTGTCAATGAGCAGTTCTTC	CASRETGAVNEQFF
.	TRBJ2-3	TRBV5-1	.	TGCGCCAGCAGCTTGGGGGGGGGCACAGATACGCAGTATTTT	CASSLGGGTDTQYF
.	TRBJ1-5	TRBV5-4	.	TGTGCCAGCAGCCCGGGTGGAGGGCCCCTCGACGTACTCCATCAGCCCCAGCATTTT	CASSPGGGPLDVLHQPQHF
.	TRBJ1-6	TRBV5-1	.	TGCGCCAGCAGCTTGACCGGGGATAATTCACCCCTCCACTTT	CASSLTGDNSPLHF